The 32 T cell receptor beta chains below come from one sample, sequenced in a study of blood T cell repertoires in COVID-19. Measured with immunoSEQ multiplex PCR; TCRdb has only the in-frame clones, and not every one. The sample contains under 300,000 clones, 86% of which appear only once. The sequencing sample was made of peripheral blood. Receptor source: a man older than 75 with acute or convalescent COVID-19.

The genes are TRBV7-2 and TRBJ2-1, with a weak D call TRBD2 (7 bases). The CDR3 is 16 residues long. The ends were cut back, 5 bases at V and 2 bases at J, with 16 bases in the middle. The V gene's germline CDR1 is SGHTA and CDR2 FQGNSA. DNA of the CDR3: TGTGCCAGCAGCCGGCGGGGGCCCCCCACCTACAATGAGCAGTTCTTC. Amino acids: CASSRRGPPTYNEQFF.

This clone has only a few counts. This rearrangement joins TRBV3-1 (or the pseudogene TRBV3-2) to TRBJ1-2; a possible D gene is TRBD1 (5 bases). Germline V gene lookup returns CDR1 LGHDT and CDR2 YNNKEL (reference sequence). V was clipped by 4 bases and J by 8 bases, with 11 bases between them. CDR3 length: 12 residues. The CDR3 region is CASSPGEWGYTF. DNA for the CDR3: TGTGCCAGCAGCCCGGGGGAGTGGGGCTACACCTTC.

V is TRBV11-3 and J is TRBJ2-1, with D maybe TRBD2 (5 bases). The CDR3 has 15 residues. The V and J ends lost 3 bases and 0 bases respectively, with 9 bases between them. Germline V gene sequence: CDR1 SGHNT, CDR2 YENEEA. As DNA, the CDR3 is TGTGCCAGCAGCTTTGAGGGAAGCTCCTACAATGAGCAGTTCTTC. This codes for CASSFEGSSYNEQFF.

The rearrangement uses TRBV9 and TRBJ1-1; D might be TRBD1 (5 bases). V lost 0 bases and J lost 6, with 18 bases in between. The CDR3 covers 16 residues. Germline CDR1 SGDLS, CDR2 YYNGEE. CDR3 in DNA: TGTGCCAGCAGCGTAGGCCGTGACAGCCACAACGCTGAAGCTTTCTTT. Its translation is CASSVGRDSHNAEAFF.

J is TRBJ1-1 and V is TRBV7-9, with TRBD1 as a possible D gene (5 bases). Trimming left V 2 bases short and J 7 bases short, with 5 bases between. From germline, CDR1 is SEHNR and CDR2 FQNEAQ (reference sequence). The CDR3 is 11 residues long. Written as DNA, the CDR3 is TGTGCCAGCAGCTTACAGGGTGAAGCTTTCTTT. This gives the protein CASSLQGEAFF. Looking up the rest from reference TRBV7-9 and TRBJ1-1 gives the full variable domain: DTGVSQNPRHKITKRGQNVTFRCDPISEHNRLYWYRQTLGQGPEFLTYFQNEAQLEKSRLLSDRFSAERPKGSFSTLEIQRTEQGDSAMYLCASSLQGEAFFGQGTRLTVV.

This sequence joins TRBV18 and TRBJ2-1, with TRBD2 identical over 11 bases. Germline trimming cut 2 bases from V and 10 bases from J; bases unmatched to any gene: 19. From germline, CDR1 is KGHSH and CDR2 LQKENI. The CDR3 is 19 amino acids. The CDR3 sequence: CASSPIPTSGGVGSWEQFF. The CDR3 DNA is TGTGCCAGCTCACCAATCCCTACTAGCGGGGGAGTAGGTTCCTGGGAGCAGTTCTTC.

The rearrangement uses TRBV28 and TRBJ2-6, with D hard to call. V was cut by 6 bases and J by 0 bases, with 18 bases left in between. The CDR3 extends over 18 amino acids. From germline, CDR1 is MDHEN and CDR2 SYDVKM. The CDR3 spells CASRSAGLLSSGANVLTF. CDR3 coding DNA: TGTGCCAGCAGATCAGCAGGTTTATTATCCTCTGGGGCCAACGTCCTGACTTTC.

The CDR3 spells CASSLVGRAGNEQFF. The CDR3 nucleotides are TGTGCCAGCAGTTTGGTCGGGAGGGCGGGGAATGAGCAGTTCTTC. V usage is TRBV28 and J usage is TRBJ2-1, with 8 bases fitting TRBD2. The V segment lost 3 bases and the J segment 7 bases; nucleotides outside the gene matches: 8. The germline V gene has CDR1 MDHEN and CDR2 SYDVKM. The CDR3 has 15 residues.

The chain is built from TRBV27 and TRBJ2-1, with 11 bases lining up with TRBD2. CDR1 is MNHEY and CDR2 is SMNVEV in the germline V gene (reference sequence). CDR3 length equals 18 residues. J gave up 6 bases and V 0 bases, and 10 bases lay outside the gene matches. The CDR3 region is CASSLSRPLSGRANEQFF. CDR3 sequence (DNA): TGTGCCAGCAGTTTATCCCGACCTCTTAGCGGGAGGGCCAATGAGCAGTTCTTC.

The chain employs TRBV7-2 and TRBJ1-6, with unresolved D. Trimming took off 6 bases at V and 4 bases at J, with 10 bases between the two ends. The V gene's germline CDR1 is SGHTA and CDR2 FQGNSA. The CDR3 is made up of 14 amino acids. CDR3 DNA: TGTGCCAGCAGACATACAGAATATAATTCACCCCTCCACTTT. The encoded protein is CASRHTEYNSPLHF.

Comments on this clone: Other DNA sequences from this sample encode an identical CDR3 as well. The chain uses TRBV10-1 and TRBJ1-1; D uncertain. V lost 3 bases, J lost 1 base, and 6 bases lay in between. CDR3 length: 13 amino acids. The V gene's germline CDR1 is WNHNN and CDR2 SYGVQD (reference sequence). The CDR3 DNA reads TGCGCCAGCAGTGAAACAGCGAACACTGAAGCTTTCTTT. Protein: CASSETANTEAFF.

V usage is TRBV7-9 and J usage is TRBJ2-3; 9 nucleotides agree with TRBD2. From germline, CDR1 is SEHNR and CDR2 FQNEAQ (reference sequence). The CDR3 has 15 amino acids. The V gene end was trimmed by 4 bases and the J gene end by 2 bases; junction bases not matched to a gene: 4. The CDR3 reads CASSSLAGATDTQYF. The CDR3 nucleotides read TGTGCCAGCAGCTCCTTAGCGGGGGCCACAGATACGCAGTATTTT.

This chain uses TRBV10-1 with TRBJ1-1; D gene uncertain. The germline V gene encodes CDR1 WNHNN and CDR2 SYGVQD (reference sequence). The CDR3 runs to 13 residues. V dropped 6 bases and J dropped 1 base, with 9 bases sitting between them. The CDR3 protein is CASSQVWNTEAFF. CDR3 in DNA: TGCGCCAGCAGCCAGGTCTGGAACACTGAAGCTTTCTTT.

As regards this clone: The same CDR3 is also encoded by other DNA sequences in this sample. The chain carries TRBV5-6 and TRBJ2-7; D unresolved. The germline gives CDR1 SGHDT, CDR2 YYEEEE. The CDR3 sequence is 12 residues long. The V end lost 2 bases, the J end lost 2 bases, and 5 bases lay between the germline ends. CDR3 sequence (DNA): TGTGCCAGCAGCTTCTCTACCTACGAGCAGTACTTC. This sequence encodes CASSFSTYEQYF.

V is TRBV2 and J is TRBJ1-5, with D tentatively TRBD1 (5 bases). Trimming stripped 11 bases from V and 6 bases from J, with 11 bases between. CDR1 is SNHLY and CDR2 is FYNNEI in the germline V gene. The CDR3 length is 11 residues. Here the CDR3 reads CAASTGQPQHF. The CDR3 DNA is TGTGCCGCCAGCACAGGTCAGCCCCAGCATTTT.

V gene TRBV5-1 combines with J gene TRBJ2-5; 7 bases fit TRBD2. J gave up 4 bases and V 2 bases, and 5 bases lay outside the gene matches. The CDR3 loop spans 14 amino acids. Per germline, CDR1 SGHRS and CDR2 YFSETQ. The CDR3 DNA reads TGCGCCAGCAGCTTTTTTAGGGAGGGAGAGACCCAGTACTTC. It yields the protein CASSFFREGETQYF. Based on the CDR3 plus reference TRBV5-1 and TRBJ2-5, the full variable domain is KAGVTQTPRYLIKTRGQQVTLSCSPISGHRSVSWYQQTPGQGLQFLFEYFSETQRNKGNFPGRFSGRQFSNSRSEMNVSTLELGDSALYLCASSFFREGETQYFGPGTRLLVL.

In this sample, this clone turned up a few times. V is TRBV5-1 and J is TRBJ2-3; no definite D call. The ends were cut back, 4 bases at V and 6 bases at J, with 12 bases in the middle. CDR1 and CDR2 from the germline V gene are SGHRS and YFSETQ. The CDR3 covers 13 residues. CDR3 coding DNA: TGCGCCAGCAGCGTCAGACTGGCGGATACGCAGTATTTT. This sequence encodes CASSVRLADTQYF.

This clone was seen a handful of times. This sequence joins TRBV10-3 and TRBJ1-5, with unresolved D. The CDR3 totals 13 residues. Trimming left V 6 bases short and J 8 bases short, with 14 bases between. Germline V lookup: CDR1 ENHRY, CDR2 SYGVKD. For the CDR3, the DNA is TGTGCCATCAGGGGCGGGGTCGGCGAGCCCCAGCATTTT. Protein: CAIRGGVGEPQHF.

The rearrangement uses TRBV5-4 and TRBJ2-3, with TRBD2 matching 14 bases. The V gene's germline CDR1 is SGHNT and CDR2 YYREEE (reference sequence). This CDR3 has 16 residues. After removal of 1 base from V and 6 bases from J, the junction contained 4 bases not matched to a gene. The CDR3 DNA reads as TGTGCCAGCAGCTTGCGACTAGCGGGGGGGGGCGATACGCAGTATTTT. As protein: CASSLRLAGGGDTQYF.

This chain uses TRBV28 with TRBJ1-2; the D gene is possibly TRBD1 (6 bases). This CDR3 contains 16 residues. Germline CDR1 is MDHEN and CDR2 is SYDVKM. Trimming removed 3 bases at V and 2 bases at J, with 16 bases between. As DNA, the CDR3 is TGTGCCAGCAGTTTTTCCCACGGGACAAGGAACTATGGCTACACCTTC. It codes for CASSFSHGTRNYGYTF.

This chain uses TRBV29-1 with TRBJ2-2; 11 nucleotides agree with TRBD2. The germline CDR1 and CDR2 sequences are SQVTM and ANQGSEA. The ends lost 7 bases at V and 5 bases at J; junction bases unmatched: 12. The CDR3 extends over 16 amino acids. CDR3 DNA sequence: TGCAGCGCCGAGGGCACTAGCGGGAGTTATACCGGGGAGCTGTTTTTT. This encodes CSAEGTSGSYTGELFF.

The sample holds one count of this clone. DNA of the CDR3: TGTGCCAGCAGTACCACGACAGGAGAATATGGCTACACCTTC. The encoded protein is CASSTTTGEYGYTF. V gene TRBV3-1 (or the pseudogene TRBV3-2) combines with J gene TRBJ1-2; possible D gene TRBD1, 6 bases. The CDR3 sequence is 14 residues long. Germline V gene sequence: CDR1 LGHDT, CDR2 YNNKEL (reference sequence). V was pared by 6 bases and J by 5 bases, with 16 bases between.

This clone was recorded only once. The chain is built from TRBV5-1 and TRBJ1-2, with TRBD1 identical over 8 bases. Germline CDR1 is SGHRS and CDR2 is YFSETQ. After removal of 0 bases from V and 0 bases from J, the junction contained 4 bases not matched to a gene. This CDR3 comprises 16 residues. The CDR3 loop reads CASSLEGTGANYGYTF. DNA for the CDR3: TGCGCCAGCAGCTTGGAGGGGACAGGAGCTAACTATGGCTACACCTTC.

The V and J genes are TRBV2 and TRBJ2-5; D possibly corresponds to TRBD2 (6 bases). This CDR3 comprises 15 residues. CDR1 SNHLY and CDR2 FYNNEI come from the germline V gene. V was shortened by 4 bases and J by 2 bases, with 14 bases between the two germline ends. CDR3 in DNA: TGTGCCAGCAGTGGGAGACTAGTGGGGCAAGAGACCCAGTACTTC. Translated: CASSGRLVGQETQYF.

The chain employs TRBV21-1 and TRBJ1-1. TRBV21-1 has pseudogene status. The CDR3 is 15 amino acids. The CDR3 is CASSKLSDSYTEAFF. The CDR3 DNA is TGTGCCAGCAGCAAACTGTCGGACTCTTACACTGAAGCTTTCTTT.

This clone was seen only once. The chain recombines TRBV2 with TRBJ1-2; a weak D match, TRBD1 (5 bases). Germline values: CDR1 SNHLY, CDR2 FYNNEI. The germline V and J ends were trimmed by 4 bases and 8 bases, with 14 bases remaining between them. The CDR3 length is 13 residues. The CDR3 spells CASSVNRIDGYTF. In DNA, the CDR3 is TGTGCCAGCAGTGTAAACAGGATTGACGGCTACACCTTC.

CDR3 loop: CASSQESRGAGGYTF. The CDR3 DNA reads TGTGCCAGCAGCCAAGAGTCCAGGGGGGCCGGGGGCTACACCTTC. The chain joins TRBV3-1 (or the pseudogene TRBV3-2) to TRBJ1-2, with TRBD1 identical over 7 bases. Germline V lookup: CDR1 LGHDT, CDR2 YNNKEL (reference sequence). V shed 0 bases, J shed 8 bases, and the junction held 9 bases outside the gene matches. CDR3 size: 15 residues.

The J gene is TRBJ2-7, the V gene TRBV4-1; 10 nucleotides align to TRBD2. This CDR3 has 16 amino acids. V gave up 1 base and J gave up 3 bases; unmatched junction bases: 6. Germline V gene lookup returns CDR1 MGHRA and CDR2 YSYEKL. The chain's CDR3 is CASSQAAGTSVYEQYF. The CDR3 DNA sequence: TGCGCCAGCAGCCAAGCCGCCGGGACTAGCGTCTACGAGCAGTACTTC.

The CDR3 reads CAISDRSDRVTEAFF. The CDR3 bases are TGTGCCATCAGTGACCGATCGGACAGGGTCACTGAAGCTTTCTTT. This chain uses TRBV10-3 with TRBJ1-1, with 8 bases identical to TRBD1. V gave up 3 bases and J gave up 4 bases; unmatched junction bases: 7. This CDR3 has 15 amino acids. CDR1 and CDR2 (germline): ENHRY, SYGVKD.

The chain joins TRBV3-1 (or the pseudogene TRBV3-2) to TRBJ2-1, with D uncertain. Trimming shortened V by 0 bases and J by 2 bases, and 8 bases separated the two germline ends. CDR3 length: 15 amino acids. From germline, CDR1 is LGHDT and CDR2 YNNKEL (reference sequence). CDR3 DNA: TGTGCCAGCAGCCAAGATCCCAGAACCTACAATGAGCAGTTCTTC. Protein sequence: CASSQDPRTYNEQFF.

This clone was recorded only once. Here the CDR3 reads CASSLRSLGNTEAFF. In DNA, the CDR3 is TGTGCCAGCAGTCTCCGAAGCCTTGGGAACACTGAAGCTTTCTTT. This chain joins TRBV6-5 and TRBJ1-1; D unclear. Germline-derived CDR1 and CDR2 are MNHEY and SVGAGI. This CDR3 contains 15 residues. The V end was cut by 5 bases, the J end by 1 base, with 14 bases between.

The chain links TRBV2 to TRBJ2-2; D is ambiguous. The germline V gene encodes CDR1 SNHLY and CDR2 FYNNEI. V lost 11 bases and J 6 bases, leaving 13 bases between the germline ends. CDR3 length: 12 amino acids. CDR3 residues: CASHRSPGELFF. The CDR3 DNA reads as TGTGCCTCTCACCGTAGCCCCGGGGAGCTGTTTTTT.